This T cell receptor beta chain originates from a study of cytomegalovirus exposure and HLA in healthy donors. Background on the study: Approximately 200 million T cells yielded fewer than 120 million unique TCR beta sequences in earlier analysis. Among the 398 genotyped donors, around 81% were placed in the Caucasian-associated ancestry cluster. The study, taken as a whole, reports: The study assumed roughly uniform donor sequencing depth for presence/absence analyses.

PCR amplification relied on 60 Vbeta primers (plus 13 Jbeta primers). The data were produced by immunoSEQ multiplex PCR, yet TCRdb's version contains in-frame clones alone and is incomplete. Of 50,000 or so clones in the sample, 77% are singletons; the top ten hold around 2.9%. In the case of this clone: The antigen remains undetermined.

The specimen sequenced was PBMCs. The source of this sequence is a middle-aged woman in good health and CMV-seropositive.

The CDR3 loop is CAWRRDFMNTEAFF. DNA for the CDR3: TGTGCCTGGAGGAGGGACTTTATGAACACTGAAGCTTTCTTT. V and J are TRBV30 and TRBJ1-1; a possible D gene is TRBD1 (5 bases). The CDR3 length is 14 residues. The V gene lost 3 bases and the J gene lost 0 bases, with 11 bases spanning the gap. Germline lookup yields CDR1 GTSNPN and CDR2 SVGIG (reference sequence).